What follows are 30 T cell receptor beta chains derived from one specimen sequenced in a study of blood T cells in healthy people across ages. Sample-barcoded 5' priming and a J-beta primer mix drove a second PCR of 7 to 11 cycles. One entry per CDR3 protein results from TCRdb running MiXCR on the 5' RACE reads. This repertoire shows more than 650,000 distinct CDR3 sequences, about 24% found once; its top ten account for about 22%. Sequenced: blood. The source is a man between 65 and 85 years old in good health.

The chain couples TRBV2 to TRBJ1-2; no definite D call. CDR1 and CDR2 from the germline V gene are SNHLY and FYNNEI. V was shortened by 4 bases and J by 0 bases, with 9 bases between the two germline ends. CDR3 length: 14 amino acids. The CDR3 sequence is CASSADSANYGYTF. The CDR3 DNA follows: TGTGCCAGCAGTGCGGACTCAGCTAACTATGGCTACACCTTC.

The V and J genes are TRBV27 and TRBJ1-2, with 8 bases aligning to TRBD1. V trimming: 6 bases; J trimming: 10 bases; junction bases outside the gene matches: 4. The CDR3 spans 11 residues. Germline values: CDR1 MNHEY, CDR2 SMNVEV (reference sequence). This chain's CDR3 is CASRDRANYTF. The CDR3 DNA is TGTGCCAGCAGGGACAGGGCAAACTACACCTTC.

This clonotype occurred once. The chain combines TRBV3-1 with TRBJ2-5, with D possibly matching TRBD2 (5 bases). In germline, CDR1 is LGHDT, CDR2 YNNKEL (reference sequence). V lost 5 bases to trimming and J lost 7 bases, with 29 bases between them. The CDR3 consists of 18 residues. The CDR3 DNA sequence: TGTGCCAGCAGCAAAGGGTCAAGTTTATCGAGGACTCGCGTGACCCAGTACTTC. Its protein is CASSKGSSLSRTRVTQYF.

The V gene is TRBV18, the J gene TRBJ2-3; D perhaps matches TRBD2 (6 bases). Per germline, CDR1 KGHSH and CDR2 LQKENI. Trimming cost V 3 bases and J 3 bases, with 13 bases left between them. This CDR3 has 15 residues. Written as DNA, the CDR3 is TGTGCCAGCTCACCGTTTAGCGGTCTTACAGATACGCAGTATTTT. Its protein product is CASSPFSGLTDTQYF.

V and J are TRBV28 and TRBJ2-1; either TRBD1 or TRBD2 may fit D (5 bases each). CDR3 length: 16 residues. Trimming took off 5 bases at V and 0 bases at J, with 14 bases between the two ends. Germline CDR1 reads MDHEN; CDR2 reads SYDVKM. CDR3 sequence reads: CASSPLHGASYNEQFF. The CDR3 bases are TGTGCCAGCAGTCCCCTCCACGGGGCCTCCTACAATGAGCAGTTCTTC.

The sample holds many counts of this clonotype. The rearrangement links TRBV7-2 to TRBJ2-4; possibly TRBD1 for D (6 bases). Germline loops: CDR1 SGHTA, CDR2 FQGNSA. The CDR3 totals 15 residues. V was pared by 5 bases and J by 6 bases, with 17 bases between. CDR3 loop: CASSQSRQAGNIQYF. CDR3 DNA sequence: TGTGCCAGCAGCCAGTCAAGACAGGCAGGAAACATTCAGTACTTC.

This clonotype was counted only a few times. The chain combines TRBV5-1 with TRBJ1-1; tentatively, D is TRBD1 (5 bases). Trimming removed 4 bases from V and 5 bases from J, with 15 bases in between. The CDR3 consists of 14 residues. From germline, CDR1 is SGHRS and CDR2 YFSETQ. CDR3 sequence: CASSRDGGSTEAFF. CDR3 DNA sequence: TGCGCCAGCAGCCGGGACGGAGGGAGTACTGAAGCTTTCTTT.

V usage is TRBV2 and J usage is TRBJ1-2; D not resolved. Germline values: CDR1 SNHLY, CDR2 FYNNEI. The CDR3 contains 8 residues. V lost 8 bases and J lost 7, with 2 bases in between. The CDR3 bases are TGTGCCAGCGCTGGCTACACCTTC. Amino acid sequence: CASAGYTF.

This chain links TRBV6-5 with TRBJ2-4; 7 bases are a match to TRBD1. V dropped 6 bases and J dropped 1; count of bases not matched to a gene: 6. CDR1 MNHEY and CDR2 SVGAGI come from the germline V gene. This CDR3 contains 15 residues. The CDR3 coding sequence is TGTGCCAGCAGACCCGACAGGGATGCCAAAAACATTCAGTACTTC. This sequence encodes CASRPDRDAKNIQYF.

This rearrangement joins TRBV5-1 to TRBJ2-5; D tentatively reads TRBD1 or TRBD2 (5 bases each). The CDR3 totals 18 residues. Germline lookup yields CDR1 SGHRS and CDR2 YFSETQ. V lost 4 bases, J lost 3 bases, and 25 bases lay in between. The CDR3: CASSLRDGRPLREETQYF. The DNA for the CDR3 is TGCGCCAGCAGCCTCCGGGACGGACGGCCCCTCCGGGAAGAGACCCAGTACTTC.

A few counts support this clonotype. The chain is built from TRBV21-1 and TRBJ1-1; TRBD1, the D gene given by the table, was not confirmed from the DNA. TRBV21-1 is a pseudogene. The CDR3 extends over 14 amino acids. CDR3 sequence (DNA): TGTGCCAGCAGCAAGGAGACAGGGAGCACTGAAGCTTTCTTT. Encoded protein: CASSKETGSTEAFF.

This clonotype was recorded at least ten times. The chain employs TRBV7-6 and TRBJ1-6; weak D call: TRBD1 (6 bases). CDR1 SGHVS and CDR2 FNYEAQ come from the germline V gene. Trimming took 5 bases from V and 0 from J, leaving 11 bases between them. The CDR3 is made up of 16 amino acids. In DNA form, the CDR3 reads TGTGCCAGCAGCCCACAGGGAGGCTCCTATAATTCACCCCTCCACTTT. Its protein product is CASSPQGGSYNSPLHF.

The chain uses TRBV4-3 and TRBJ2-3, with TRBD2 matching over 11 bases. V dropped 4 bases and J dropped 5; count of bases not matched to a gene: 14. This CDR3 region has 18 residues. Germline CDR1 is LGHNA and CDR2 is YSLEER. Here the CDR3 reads CASSLGTSGSRSGDTQYF. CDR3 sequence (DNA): TGCGCCAGCAGCCTTGGGACTAGCGGATCCCGGTCGGGAGATACGCAGTATTTT.

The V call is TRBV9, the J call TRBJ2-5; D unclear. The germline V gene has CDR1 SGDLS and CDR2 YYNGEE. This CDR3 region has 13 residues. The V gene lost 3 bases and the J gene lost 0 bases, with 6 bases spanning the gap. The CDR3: CASSAHNQETQYF. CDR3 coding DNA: TGTGCCAGCAGCGCCCATAACCAAGAGACCCAGTACTTC.

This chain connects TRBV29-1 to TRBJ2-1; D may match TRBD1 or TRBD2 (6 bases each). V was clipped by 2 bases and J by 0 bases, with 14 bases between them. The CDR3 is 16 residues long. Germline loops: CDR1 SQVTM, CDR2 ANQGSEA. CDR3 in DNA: TGCAGCGTTGAACGGGGGCAGGGTAGCTCCTACAATGAGCAGTTCTTC. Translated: CSVERGQGSSYNEQFF.

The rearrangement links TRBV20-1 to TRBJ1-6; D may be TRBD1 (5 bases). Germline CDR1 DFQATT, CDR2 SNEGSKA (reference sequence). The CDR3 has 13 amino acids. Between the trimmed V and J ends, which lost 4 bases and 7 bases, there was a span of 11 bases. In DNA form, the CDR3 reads TGCAGTGCTATTCCCAGGGCAAATTCACCCCTCCACTTT. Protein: CSAIPRANSPLHF.

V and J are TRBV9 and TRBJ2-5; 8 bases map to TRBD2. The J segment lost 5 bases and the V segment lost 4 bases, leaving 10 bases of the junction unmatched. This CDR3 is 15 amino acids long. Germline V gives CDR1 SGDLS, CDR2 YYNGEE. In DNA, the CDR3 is TGTGCCAGCAGCTCCGGGGGGGCAGGGATTGAGACCCAGTACTTC. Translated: CASSSGGAGIETQYF. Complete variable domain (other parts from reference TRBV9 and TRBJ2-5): DSGVTQTPKHLITATGQRVTLRCSPRSGDLSVYWYQQSLDQGLQFLIQYYNGEERAKGNILERFSAQQFPDLHSELNLSSLELGDSALYFCASSSGGAGIETQYFGPGTRLLVL.

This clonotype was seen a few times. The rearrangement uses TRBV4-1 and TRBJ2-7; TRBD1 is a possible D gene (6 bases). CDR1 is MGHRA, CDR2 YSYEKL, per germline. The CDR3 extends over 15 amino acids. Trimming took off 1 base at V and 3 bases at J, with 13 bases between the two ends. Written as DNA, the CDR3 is TGCGCCAGCAGCCAAGGCAGGGGTAGAATCTACGAGCAGTACTTC. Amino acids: CASSQGRGRIYEQYF.

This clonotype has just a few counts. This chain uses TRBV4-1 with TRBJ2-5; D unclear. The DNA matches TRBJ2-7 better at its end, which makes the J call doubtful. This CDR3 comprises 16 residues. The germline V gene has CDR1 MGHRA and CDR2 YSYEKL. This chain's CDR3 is CASSQDPHPVAYEQYF. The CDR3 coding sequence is TGCGCCAGCAGCCAAGACCCGCACCCGGTTGCCTACGAGCAGTACTTC.

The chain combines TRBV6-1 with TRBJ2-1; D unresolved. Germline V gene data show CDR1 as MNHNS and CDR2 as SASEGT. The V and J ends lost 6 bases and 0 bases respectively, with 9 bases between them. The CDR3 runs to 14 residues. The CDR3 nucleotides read TGTGCCAGCAGGGAGTCAGGCTCCTACAATGAGCAGTTCTTC. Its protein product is CASRESGSYNEQFF.

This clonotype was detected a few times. The chain's CDR3 is CASSFRVEQFF. The CDR3 nucleotides are TGTGCCAGCAGCTTCCGGGTTGAGCAGTTCTTC. The chain uses TRBV11-2 and TRBJ2-5; D uncertain. The J call could be wrong; TRBJ2-1 is a better fit for the DNA end. The germline gives CDR1 SGHAT, CDR2 FQNNGV. The CDR3 runs to 11 residues.

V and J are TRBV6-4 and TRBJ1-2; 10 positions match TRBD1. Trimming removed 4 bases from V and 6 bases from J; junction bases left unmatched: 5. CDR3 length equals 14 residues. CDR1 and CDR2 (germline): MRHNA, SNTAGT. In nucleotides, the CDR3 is TGTGCCAGCAGTGGAAGACAGGGGGCGGATGGCTACACCTTC. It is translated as CASSGRQGADGYTF.

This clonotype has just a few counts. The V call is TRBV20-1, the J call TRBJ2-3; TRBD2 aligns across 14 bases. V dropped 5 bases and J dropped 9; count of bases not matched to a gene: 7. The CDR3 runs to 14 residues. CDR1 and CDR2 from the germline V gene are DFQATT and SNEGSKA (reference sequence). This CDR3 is CSAEGLAGELTQYF. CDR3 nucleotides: TGCAGTGCTGAGGGACTAGCGGGGGAGCTCACGCAGTATTTT.

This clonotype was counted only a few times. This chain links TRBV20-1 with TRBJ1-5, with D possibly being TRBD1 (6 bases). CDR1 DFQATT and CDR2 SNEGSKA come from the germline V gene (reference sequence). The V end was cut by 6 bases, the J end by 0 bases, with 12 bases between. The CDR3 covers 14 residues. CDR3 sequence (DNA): TGCAGTGCCACACAGGGTAATAGCAATCAGCCCCAGCATTTT. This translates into CSATQGNSNQPQHF.

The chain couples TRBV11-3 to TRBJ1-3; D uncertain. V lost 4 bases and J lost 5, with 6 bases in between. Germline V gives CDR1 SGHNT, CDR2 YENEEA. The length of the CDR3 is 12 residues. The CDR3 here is CASSYSRNTIYF. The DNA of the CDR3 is TGTGCCAGCAGCTACTCACGAAACACCATATATTTT.

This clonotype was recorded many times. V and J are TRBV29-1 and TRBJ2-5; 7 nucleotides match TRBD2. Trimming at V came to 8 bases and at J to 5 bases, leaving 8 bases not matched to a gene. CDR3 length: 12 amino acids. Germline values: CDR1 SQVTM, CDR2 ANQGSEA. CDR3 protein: CSSIGGTETQYF. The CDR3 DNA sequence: TGCAGCTCAATCGGGGGGACGGAGACCCAGTACTTC.

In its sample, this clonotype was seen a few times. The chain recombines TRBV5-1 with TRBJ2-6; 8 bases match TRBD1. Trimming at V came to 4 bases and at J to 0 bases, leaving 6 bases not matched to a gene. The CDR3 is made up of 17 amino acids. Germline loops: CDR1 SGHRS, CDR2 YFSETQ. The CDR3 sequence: CASSLGQGFSGANVLTF. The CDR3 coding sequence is TGCGCCAGCAGCCTAGGACAGGGCTTCTCTGGGGCCAACGTCCTGACTTTC.

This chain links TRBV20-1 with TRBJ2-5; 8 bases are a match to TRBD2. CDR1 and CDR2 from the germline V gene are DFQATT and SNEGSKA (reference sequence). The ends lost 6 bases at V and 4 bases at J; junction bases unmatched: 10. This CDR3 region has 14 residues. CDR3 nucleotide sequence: TGCAGTGCACCAGCTCAAGCGGGGGTAGAGACCCAGTACTTC. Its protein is CSAPAQAGVETQYF.

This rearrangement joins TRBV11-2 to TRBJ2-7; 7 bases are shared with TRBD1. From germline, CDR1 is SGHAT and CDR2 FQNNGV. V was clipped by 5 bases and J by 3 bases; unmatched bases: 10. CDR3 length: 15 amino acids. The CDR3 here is CASSPQTGNFYEQYF. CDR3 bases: TGTGCCAGCAGCCCCCAGACAGGGAACTTCTACGAGCAGTACTTC.

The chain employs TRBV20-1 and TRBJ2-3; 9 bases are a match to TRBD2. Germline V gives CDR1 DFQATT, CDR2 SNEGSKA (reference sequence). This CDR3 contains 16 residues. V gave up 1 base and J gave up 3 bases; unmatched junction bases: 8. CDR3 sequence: CSARVSGLANTDTQYF. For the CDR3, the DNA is TGCAGTGCTAGAGTGTCAGGACTAGCGAATACAGATACGCAGTATTTT.